These T cell receptor beta chains were read from a single sample in a study of blood T cell repertoires in COVID-19. The data were produced by immunoSEQ multiplex PCR, yet TCRdb's version contains in-frame clones alone and is incomplete. The sample consists of 180,000 or so clones, about 88% of them appearing once. The sequencing input was PBMCs or T cells enriched from blood (not recorded which). The source of these receptors is a woman aged 18-29 years who had recovered from COVID-19. CDR3s include the opening cysteine and the closing phenylalanine or tryptophan. D genes are given only for firm matches. A clone size is listed for some rows: how often the clone was seen (once, few, many), or a class if it is expanded.

V gene: TRBV6-5
J gene: TRBJ2-7
clone size: .
D gene: .
CDR3 protein: CASSYRDEQYF
CDR3 DNA: TGTGCCAGCAGTTACCGTGACGAGCAGTACTTC

V gene: TRBV10-1
J gene: TRBJ2-1
clone size: .
D gene: .
CDR3 protein: CASRKSPLSLVDNEQFF
CDR3 DNA: TGCGCCAGCCGTAAATCCCCGCTAAGCCTCGTAGACAATGAGCAGTTCTTC

V gene: TRBV7-2
J gene: TRBJ2-1
clone size: .
D gene: TRBD2
CDR3 protein: CASSLAQREQQFF
CDR3 DNA: TGTGCCAGCAGCTTAGCTCAGCGGGAGCAACAGTTCTTC

V gene: TRBV28
J gene: TRBJ2-5
clone size: .
D gene: TRBD2
CDR3 protein: CASSYQTSGGETQYF
CDR3 DNA: TGTGCCAGCAGTTACCAAACTAGCGGAGGAGAGACCCAGTACTTC

V gene: TRBV6-2/TRBV6-3
J gene: TRBJ1-1
clone size: .
D gene: TRBD1
CDR3 protein: CASSSWTGNTEAFF
CDR3 DNA: TGTGCCAGCAGTTCTTGGACAGGGAACACTGAAGCTTTCTTT

V gene: TRBV7-9
J gene: TRBJ1-1
clone size: .
D gene: .
CDR3 protein: CASSPDWNTEAFF
CDR3 DNA: TGTGCCAGCAGCCCAGACTGGAACACTGAAGCTTTCTTT

V gene: TRBV3-1/TRBV3-2
J gene: TRBJ2-1
clone size: .
D gene: TRBD2
CDR3 protein: CASSQGLANFAFF
CDR3 DNA: TGTGCCAGCAGCCAGGGACTAGCGAACTTTGCGTTCTTC

V gene: TRBV30
J gene: TRBJ1-1
clone size: .
D gene: .
CDR3 protein: CAWSPNSNTEAFF
CDR3 DNA: TGTGCCTGGAGCCCTAACAGTAACACTGAAGCTTTCTTT

V gene: TRBV2
J gene: TRBJ2-7
clone size: .
D gene: TRBD2
CDR3 protein: CASSEGWTGLTYEQYF
CDR3 DNA: TGTGCCAGCAGTGAGGGGTGGACGGGACTAACCTACGAGCAGTACTTC

V gene: TRBV2
J gene: TRBJ2-3
clone size: .
D gene: TRBD2
CDR3 protein: CASSLLAGGRSDTQYF
CDR3 DNA: TGTGCCAGCAGCTTGCTAGCGGGAGGTCGTTCAGATACGCAGTATTTT

V gene: TRBV5-5
J gene: TRBJ1-3
clone size: .
D gene: TRBD1
CDR3 protein: CASSDRAGNTIYF
CDR3 DNA: TGTGCCAGCAGCGACAGGGCTGGAAACACCATATATTTT

V gene: TRBV12-5
J gene: TRBJ1-1
clone size: once
D gene: .
CDR3 protein: CASGFPLGGLANTEAFF
CDR3 DNA: TGTGCTAGTGGTTTCCCCTTGGGAGGACTAGCGAACACTGAAGCTTTCTTT

V gene: TRBV28
J gene: TRBJ1-2
clone size: .
D gene: .
CDR3 protein: CASSSVGASDYGYTF
CDR3 DNA: TGTGCCAGCAGTTCAGTGGGCGCGTCAGACTATGGCTACACCTTC

V gene: TRBV29-1
J gene: TRBJ2-3
clone size: once
D gene: TRBD1
CDR3 protein: CSAGQESTDTQYF
CDR3 DNA: TGCAGCGCGGGACAGGAGAGCACAGATACGCAGTATTTT

V gene: TRBV29-1
J gene: TRBJ2-3
clone size: .
D gene: .
CDR3 protein: CSVGGFVSSDTQYF
CDR3 DNA: TGCAGCGTTGGGGGCTTCGTTTCCTCAGATACGCAGTATTTT

V gene: TRBV29-1
J gene: TRBJ2-1
clone size: .
D gene: TRBD2
CDR3 protein: CSVLAGGYNEQFF
CDR3 DNA: TGCAGCGTTTTAGCGGGAGGTTACAATGAGCAGTTCTTC

V gene: TRBV29-1
J gene: TRBJ2-7
clone size: .
D gene: .
CDR3 protein: CSVTDTQGAQYF
CDR3 DNA: TGCAGCGTGACGGACACCCAAGGAGCTCAGTACTTC

V gene: TRBV9
J gene: TRBJ1-5
clone size: .
D gene: .
CDR3 protein: CASSLGQGNNQPQHF
CDR3 DNA: TGTGCCAGCAGCCTAGGGCAGGGAAACAATCAGCCCCAGCATTTT

V gene: TRBV7-9
J gene: TRBJ1-2
clone size: .
D gene: .
CDR3 protein: CASSLSGYGYTF
CDR3 DNA: TGTGCCAGCAGCTTATCCGGGTACGGCTACACCTTC

V gene: TRBV6-6
J gene: TRBJ1-5
clone size: .
D gene: TRBD1
CDR3 protein: CASSPGQGYQPQHF
CDR3 DNA: TGTGCCAGCAGTCCCGGACAGGGGTATCAGCCCCAGCATTTT

V gene: TRBV30
J gene: TRBJ1-2
clone size: .
D gene: .
CDR3 protein: CAWSVPDRSYGYTF
CDR3 DNA: TGTGCCTGGAGTGTACCGGACAGAAGCTATGGCTACACCTTC

V gene: TRBV3-1/TRBV3-2
J gene: TRBJ2-5
clone size: .
D gene: .
CDR3 protein: CASSQGQVGETQYF
CDR3 DNA: TGTGCCAGCAGCCAAGGGCAGGTAGGCGAGACCCAGTACTTC

V gene: TRBV7-9
J gene: TRBJ1-2
clone size: .
D gene: TRBD1
CDR3 protein: CASSLGQGLGYTF
CDR3 DNA: TGTGCCAGCAGCCTAGGACAGGGATTGGGCTACACCTTC

V gene: TRBV6-6
J gene: TRBJ2-2
clone size: .
D gene: TRBD1
CDR3 protein: CASSRDRPNTGELFF
CDR3 DNA: TGTGCCAGCAGCCGGGACAGACCGAACACCGGGGAGCTGTTTTTT

V gene: TRBV29-1
J gene: TRBJ2-7
clone size: .
D gene: .
CDR3 protein: CSVLLWSSYEQYF
CDR3 DNA: TGCAGCGTTCTTCTTTGGAGCTCCTACGAGCAGTACTTC

V gene: TRBV27
J gene: TRBJ1-1
clone size: .
D gene: .
CDR3 protein: CASSLNDAENTEAFF
CDR3 DNA: TGTGCCAGCAGTTTAAATGACGCGGAGAACACTGAAGCTTTCTTT

V gene: TRBV7-9
J gene: TRBJ1-2
clone size: .
D gene: TRBD1
CDR3 protein: CASSLGPTGTEHYGYTF
CDR3 DNA: TGTGCCAGCAGCTTAGGCCCTACCGGGACAGAGCACTATGGCTACACCTTC

V gene: TRBV27
J gene: TRBJ2-4
clone size: .
D gene: TRBD2
CDR3 protein: CASSLLAGLAKNIQYF
CDR3 DNA: TGTGCCAGCAGTTTACTAGCGGGACTAGCCAAAAACATTCAGTACTTC

V gene: TRBV6-4
J gene: TRBJ2-3
clone size: .
D gene: TRBD2
CDR3 protein: CASSDSTAGGADTQYF
CDR3 DNA: TGTGCCAGCAGTGACTCGACAGCGGGAGGCGCAGATACGCAGTATTTT

V gene: TRBV7-7
J gene: TRBJ1-2
clone size: .
D gene: .
CDR3 protein: CASSLANQNIYGYTF
CDR3 DNA: TGTGCTAGCAGCTTAGCAAACCAAAACATTTATGGCTACACCTTC

V gene: TRBV6-5
J gene: TRBJ2-7
clone size: .
D gene: TRBD1
CDR3 protein: CASRGRGYEQYF
CDR3 DNA: TGTGCCAGCAGGGGCAGGGGGTACGAGCAGTACTTC

V gene: TRBV7-3
J gene: TRBJ2-1
clone size: once
D gene: .
CDR3 protein: CASSLGAGAYNEQFF
CDR3 DNA: TGTGCCAGCAGTTTGGGGGCAGGGGCTTACAATGAGCAGTTCTTC

V gene: TRBV7-3
J gene: TRBJ2-5
clone size: .
D gene: TRBD2
CDR3 protein: CASSYCRRQREIETQYF
CDR3 DNA: TGTGCCAGCAGCTACTGTCGGCGTCAGCGGGAGATCGAGACCCAGTACTTC

V gene: TRBV5-6
J gene: TRBJ2-1
clone size: .
D gene: TRBD2
CDR3 protein: CASSLVAGGYNEQFF
CDR3 DNA: TGTGCCAGCAGCTTGGTAGCGGGAGGTTACAATGAGCAGTTCTTC

V gene: TRBV7-8
J gene: TRBJ2-7
clone size: few
D gene: TRBD1
CDR3 protein: CASSLGSGTGGLVEQYF
CDR3 DNA: TGTGCCAGCAGCTTAGGTTCCGGGACAGGGGGGTTGGTGGAGCAGTACTTC

V gene: TRBV18
J gene: TRBJ1-2
clone size: .
D gene: .
CDR3 protein: CASSPWADGNGYTF
CDR3 DNA: TGTGCCAGCTCACCATGGGCGGACGGGAATGGCTACACCTTC

V gene: TRBV4-2
J gene: TRBJ2-1
clone size: .
D gene: .
CDR3 protein: CASNQEGPYNEQFF
CDR3 DNA: TGTGCCAGCAACCAGGAGGGCCCCTACAATGAGCAGTTCTTC

V gene: TRBV29-1
J gene: TRBJ2-7
clone size: .
D gene: .
CDR3 protein: CSVDPGGANSYEQYF
CDR3 DNA: TGCAGCGTTGACCCGGGGGGCGCGAACTCCTACGAGCAGTACTTC

V gene: TRBV7-3
J gene: TRBJ2-1
clone size: .
D gene: TRBD2
CDR3 protein: CASSPSRLAGEVEQFF
CDR3 DNA: TGTGCCAGCAGCCCAAGTCGACTAGCGGGAGAGGTTGAGCAGTTCTTC

V gene: TRBV7-9
J gene: TRBJ2-7
clone size: .
D gene: .
CDR3 protein: CASSSTTTQSGTYEQYF
CDR3 DNA: TGTGCCAGCAGCTCCACTACGACCCAAAGCGGTACCTACGAGCAGTACTTC

V gene: TRBV24-1
J gene: TRBJ2-3
clone size: .
D gene: TRBD2
CDR3 protein: CATSDRTSGFHTQYF
CDR3 DNA: TGTGCCACCAGTGATCGGACTAGCGGGTTCCATACGCAGTATTTT

V gene: TRBV14
J gene: TRBJ1-2
clone size: .
D gene: .
CDR3 protein: CASSPNRAGYTF
CDR3 DNA: TGTGCCAGCAGCCCGAACAGGGCCGGCTACACCTTC

V gene: TRBV14
J gene: TRBJ1-5
clone size: .
D gene: .
CDR3 protein: CASSQEFLGLEGQPQHF
CDR3 DNA: TGTGCCAGCAGCCAAGAATTTCTTGGGTTAGAGGGACAGCCCCAGCATTTT

V gene: TRBV2
J gene: TRBJ2-1
clone size: .
D gene: .
CDR3 protein: CASSEERIPLNEQFF
CDR3 DNA: TGTGCCAGCAGTGAAGAGCGAATCCCCCTCAATGAGCAGTTCTTC

V gene: TRBV6-6
J gene: TRBJ2-3
clone size: .
D gene: TRBD2
CDR3 protein: CASSRGTSGRILTSTDTQYF
CDR3 DNA: TGTGCCAGCAGCAGGGGGACTAGCGGGAGGATTCTAACTAGCACAGATACGCAGTATTTT

V gene: TRBV18
J gene: TRBJ2-1
clone size: .
D gene: .
CDR3 protein: CASASSVDEQFF
CDR3 DNA: TGTGCCAGCGCCAGTAGCGTAGATGAGCAGTTCTTC

V gene: TRBV4-1
J gene: TRBJ2-5
clone size: .
D gene: TRBD2
CDR3 protein: CASSPSGTSGRTQYF
CDR3 DNA: TGCGCCAGCAGCCCGTCCGGGACTAGCGGAAGGACCCAGTACTTC

V gene: TRBV6-6
J gene: TRBJ1-1
clone size: .
D gene: .
CDR3 protein: CASSTNRDVAFF
CDR3 DNA: TGTGCCAGCAGTACCAACAGGGACGTAGCTTTCTTT

V gene: TRBV28
J gene: TRBJ1-5
clone size: .
D gene: .
CDR3 protein: CATRKDQPQHF
CDR3 DNA: TGTGCCACGCGGAAGGATCAGCCCCAGCATTTT

V gene: TRBV5-1
J gene: TRBJ2-5
clone size: .
D gene: TRBD1
CDR3 protein: CASSLAGTGLRRETQYF
CDR3 DNA: TGCGCCAGCAGCCTAGCCGGGACAGGCCTCAGGAGGGAGACCCAGTACTTC

V gene: TRBV7-8
J gene: TRBJ2-1
clone size: few
D gene: TRBD2
CDR3 protein: CASSWRSSGRGNEQFF
CDR3 DNA: TGTGCCAGCAGCTGGAGGTCTAGCGGGAGGGGGAATGAGCAGTTCTTC

V gene: TRBV28
J gene: TRBJ1-2
clone size: .
D gene: .
CDR3 protein: CASNPGRSFWYGYTF
CDR3 DNA: TGTGCCAGCAACCCCGGGAGGTCCTTTTGGTATGGCTACACCTTC

V gene: TRBV19
J gene: TRBJ1-5
clone size: .
D gene: .
CDR3 protein: CASSILVDNNQPQHF
CDR3 DNA: TGTGCCAGTAGTATTCTAGTGGACAACAATCAGCCCCAGCATTTT

V gene: TRBV5-8
J gene: TRBJ1-3
clone size: .
D gene: TRBD1
CDR3 protein: CASSLGQGVGNTIYF
CDR3 DNA: TGTGCCAGCAGCTTGGGACAGGGGGTCGGAAACACCATATATTTT

V gene: TRBV18
J gene: TRBJ2-2
clone size: .
D gene: TRBD2
CDR3 protein: CASSPGLAGETGELFF
CDR3 DNA: TGTGCCAGCTCACCGGGACTAGCGGGAGAAACCGGGGAGCTGTTTTTT